These 29 T cell receptor beta chains share one sample of origin, sequenced in a study of blood T cell repertoires in COVID-19. TCRdb keeps only in-frame clones here, not all; method: immunoSEQ multiplex PCR. The sample consists of 65,000 to 85,000 clones, about four fifths of them appearing once. The material sequenced was peripheral blood. The receptors stem from a woman aged 55-70 years with acute or convalescent COVID-19.

This clone was seen a single time. The CDR3 nucleotides are TGTGCCACCAGTGACCTTGACAGGGGTAATGGCTACACCTTC. Translation gives CATSDLDRGNGYTF. The chain combines TRBV24-1 with TRBJ1-2; the match to TRBD1 covers 8 bases. The germline CDR1 and CDR2 sequences are KGHDR and SFDVKD. V lost 4 bases, J lost 6 bases, and 6 bases stayed unmatched. This CDR3 is 14 amino acids long.

The chain recombines TRBV7-9 with TRBJ2-7; D possibly corresponds to TRBD2 (7 bases). The CDR3 runs 15 residues. Between the trimmed V and J ends, which lost 3 bases and 6 bases, there was a span of 18 bases. Germline CDR1 SEHNR, CDR2 FQNEAQ (reference sequence). The CDR3 sequence: CASSLFMGGAVEQYV. In DNA, the CDR3 is TGTGCCAGCAGCTTGTTTATGGGGGGGGCCGTCGAGCAGTACGTC.

The rearrangement links TRBV6-7 to TRBJ2-1; 8 bases are a match to TRBD2. TRBV6-7 is filed as an ORF, its function uncertain. This CDR3 comprises 15 residues. V shed 2 bases, J shed 8 bases, and the junction held 8 bases outside the gene matches. CDR3 nucleotide sequence: TGTGCCAGCAGTTACACGTCGGGGGGGCTGGATGAGCAGTTCTTC. Its protein product is CASSYTSGGLDEQFF.

This clone was found a few times. The sample carries other DNA sequences with the same CDR3. This chain uses TRBV19 with TRBJ1-1; D is perhaps TRBD1 (6 bases). The CDR3 loop spans 13 amino acids. V was clipped by 4 bases and J by 2 bases, with 8 bases between them. CDR1 and CDR2 (germline): LNHDA, SQIVND (reference sequence). The chain's CDR3 is CASSTGTNTEAFF. CDR3 bases: TGTGCCAGTAGTACGGGGACAAACACTGAAGCTTTCTTT.

This rearrangement joins TRBV7-8 to TRBJ2-7; TRBD1 aligns across 8 bases. The trim removed 5 bases at V and 5 bases at J, leaving 11 bases unmatched. This CDR3 has 15 amino acids. CDR1 and CDR2 from the germline V gene are SGHVS and FQNEAQ. CDR3 loop: CASSETGAGYDEQYF. The CDR3 DNA reads TGTGCCAGCAGCGAGACAGGGGCCGGTTATGACGAGCAGTACTTC.

The chain's CDR3 is CASSVDPSGQGTDTQYF. In DNA form, the CDR3 reads TGTGCCAGCAGCGTAGACCCTTCCGGGCAGGGGACAGATACGCAGTATTTT. This chain links TRBV9 with TRBJ2-3; maybe TRBD1 (6 bases). Germline CDR1 is SGDLS and CDR2 is YYNGEE. The CDR3 loop spans 17 amino acids. V lost 0 bases and J lost 3, with 17 bases in between.

The chain links TRBV28 to TRBJ2-7; 10 positions agree with TRBD1. V trimming: 2 bases; J trimming: 2 bases; junction bases outside the gene matches: 6. The CDR3 consists of 16 residues. The germline V gene has CDR1 MDHEN and CDR2 SYDVKM. Here the CDR3 reads CASSLPPGQGAYEQYF. CDR3 sequence (DNA): TGTGCCAGCAGTTTACCCCCCGGACAGGGGGCCTACGAGCAGTACTTC.

This clone turned up a few times. The chain has TRBV2 and TRBJ1-2; the D is unclear. Germline CDR1 SNHLY, CDR2 FYNNEI. The CDR3 is made up of 14 amino acids. Trimming took off 6 bases at V and 5 bases at J, with 16 bases between the two ends. The CDR3 bases are TGTGCCAGCAGCGACCCAGGACGGACTTATGGCTACACCTTC. It encodes CASSDPGRTYGYTF.

The rearrangement joins TRBV2 to TRBJ1-4, with D possibly TRBD1 on 5 matching bases. Germline values: CDR1 SNHLY, CDR2 FYNNEI. The V end lost 6 bases, the J end lost 6 bases, and 17 bases lay between the germline ends. The CDR3 sequence is 15 residues long. The CDR3 here is CASRGLGGRYEKLFF. The CDR3 nucleotides are TGTGCCAGCAGAGGCTTGGGGGGGAGGTATGAAAAACTGTTTTTT. Supplemented by reference TRBV2 and TRBJ1-4, the full variable domain reads EPEVTQTPSHQVTQMGQEVILRCVPISNHLYFYWYRQILGQKVEFLVSFYNNEISEKSEIFDDQFSVERPDGSNFTLKIRSTKLEDSAMYFCASRGLGGRYEKLFFGSGTQLSVL.

This rearrangement joins TRBV18 to TRBJ1-5, with D possibly being TRBD1 (6 bases). CDR3 length: 14 residues. V dropped 2 bases and J dropped 7 bases, with 12 bases sitting between them. CDR1 and CDR2 from the germline V gene are KGHSH and LQKENI. The CDR3 region has the DNA TGTGCCAGCTCACCAAACAGGGTAGGACAGCCCCAGCATTTT. Its translation is CASSPNRVGQPQHF.

The gene calls are TRBV4-1 and TRBJ2-4; tentative D call: TRBD1 (6 bases). Trimming removed 0 bases at V and 9 bases at J, with 18 bases between. Germline-derived CDR1 and CDR2 are MGHRA and YSYEKL. The CDR3 contains 16 residues. CDR3 nucleotide sequence: TGCGCCAGCAGCCAAGATGGGACACCCCCCAGGGGCATTCAGTACTTC. This codes for CASSQDGTPPRGIQYF.

The V and J genes are TRBV25-1 and TRBJ2-4; TRBD1 agrees at 7 bases. V was clipped by 6 bases and J by 9 bases; unmatched bases: 8. The germline CDR1 and CDR2 sequences are MGHDK and SYGVNS. The CDR3 has 13 amino acids. CDR3 in amino acids: CASRGQAGSIQYF. CDR3 DNA: TGTGCCAGCAGAGGACAGGCCGGAAGCATTCAGTACTTC. The entire variable domain, with the rest obtained from reference TRBV25-1 and TRBJ2-4, is as follows: EADIYQTPRYLVIGTGKKITLECSQTMGHDKMYWYQQDPGMELHLIHYSYGVNSTEKGDLSSESTVSRIRTEHFPLTLESARPSHTSQYLCASRGQAGSIQYFGAGTRLSVL.

The chain combines TRBV11-2 with TRBJ2-5, with D maybe TRBD2 (6 bases). CDR1 is SGHAT, CDR2 FQNNGV, per germline. The CDR3 runs to 15 residues. V gave up 1 base and J gave up 2 bases, with 11 bases separating them. The CDR3 DNA follows: TGTGCCAGCAGCTTAGCAGGGACTCCTCAAGAGACCCAGTACTTC. Encoded protein: CASSLAGTPQETQYF.

This clone appeared a single time. The chain couples TRBV10-2 to TRBJ2-7; 7 bases are a match to TRBD1. CDR1 is WSHSY and CDR2 is SAAADI in the germline V gene. This CDR3 is 13 amino acids long. Losses at the gene ends were 4 bases for V and 2 bases for J; bases not matched to a gene: 2. The CDR3 sequence is CASSGDRAYEQYF. For the CDR3, the DNA is TGCGCCAGCAGTGGGGACAGAGCCTACGAGCAGTACTTC.

This chain uses TRBV9 with TRBJ1-4, with 7 bases aligning to TRBD1. Trimming at V came to 4 bases and at J to 6 bases, leaving 9 bases not matched to a gene. CDR3 size: 15 residues. Per germline, CDR1 SGDLS and CDR2 YYNGEE. CDR3 in amino acids: CASSFRTGRDEKLFF. DNA of the CDR3: TGTGCCAGCAGCTTTAGGACAGGCAGGGATGAAAAACTGTTTTTT. The whole variable domain, filled in from reference TRBV9 and TRBJ1-4, reads DSGVTQTPKHLITATGQRVTLRCSPRSGDLSVYWYQQSLDQGLQFLIQYYNGEERAKGNILERFSAQQFPDLHSELNLSSLELGDSALYFCASSFRTGRDEKLFFGSGTQLSVL.

Only a few counts were recorded for this clone. The rearrangement joins TRBV30 to TRBJ2-2; no firm D call. V was trimmed by 3 bases and J by 1 base, leaving 9 bases between them. The CDR3 spans 14 residues. CDR1 and CDR2 from the germline V gene are GTSNPN and SVGIG (reference sequence). The CDR3 DNA follows: TGTGCCTGGAGGGTCGGAGAGAACACCGGGGAGCTGTTTTTT. Its protein is CAWRVGENTGELFF.

The chain uses TRBV10-3 and TRBJ2-7; the D gene is possibly TRBD2 (6 bases). Germline assignment: CDR1 ENHRY and CDR2 SYGVKD. The V and J ends lost 3 bases and 2 bases respectively, with 14 bases between them. This CDR3 is 15 amino acids long. CDR3 coding DNA: TGTGCCATCAGTGAAGGTAGAGGGGAGGCCTACGAGCAGTACGTC. This encodes CAISEGRGEAYEQYV.

The chain joins TRBV5-4 to TRBJ1-6, with 12 nucleotides matching TRBD1. The trim removed 0 bases at V and 7 bases at J, leaving 5 bases unmatched. The CDR3 has 17 residues. Per the germline V gene, CDR1 is SGHNT and CDR2 is YYREEE (reference sequence). Here the CDR3 reads CASSLGGQGALNSPLHF. The CDR3, as DNA: TGTGCCAGCAGCTTGGGGGGACAGGGGGCTTTGAATTCACCCCTCCACTTT.

The chain combines TRBV29-1 with TRBJ2-2, with no clear D. The CDR3 loop spans 13 amino acids. V was pared by 2 bases and J by 1 base, with 5 bases between. Per germline, CDR1 SQVTM and CDR2 ANQGSEA. For the CDR3, the DNA is TGCAGCGTTGAACCGGGGAACACCGGGGAGCTGTTTTTT. Its translation is CSVEPGNTGELFF.

The chain is built from TRBV6-5 and TRBJ2-1; perhaps TRBD2 as D (7 bases). The germline gives CDR1 MNHEY, CDR2 SVGAGI. V lost 0 bases and J 6 bases, leaving 12 bases between the germline ends. This CDR3 has 15 amino acids. CDR3 loop: CASSYSAGAFNEQFF. The CDR3 DNA follows: TGTGCCAGCAGTTACTCGGCGGGGGCCTTCAATGAGCAGTTCTTC.

This chain links TRBV3-1 (or the pseudogene TRBV3-2) with TRBJ1-2; D possibly corresponds to TRBD1 (6 bases). Germline V gene lookup returns CDR1 LGHDT and CDR2 YNNKEL (reference sequence). The CDR3 loop spans 20 amino acids. Trimming left V 0 bases short and J 1 base short, with 24 bases between. CDR3 bases: TGTGCCAGCAGCCAAGAAATGAGGGGAATAACGGGACAAATTAACTATGGCTACACCTTC. Translating gives CASSQEMRGITGQINYGYTF.

The chain uses TRBV27 and TRBJ2-6, with TRBD1 matching 8 bases. Per germline, CDR1 MNHEY and CDR2 SMNVEV (reference sequence). With V trimmed by 5 bases and J by 3 bases, 9 bases remained unmatched. CDR3 length: 17 residues. The CDR3 DNA reads TGTGCCAGCAGTCGGACAGGGAGCTCTAGTGGGGCCAACGTCCTGACTTTC. This gives the protein CASSRTGSSSGANVLTF.

The chain links TRBV25-1 to TRBJ1-5; D is ambiguous. The V and J ends lost 4 bases and 4 bases respectively, with 17 bases between them. This CDR3 contains 16 residues. The V gene's germline CDR1 is MGHDK and CDR2 SYGVNS. CDR3 nucleotides: TGTGCCAGCAGTGGGGAGGTAAATTTCGGGAATCAGCCCCAGCATTTT. Its translation is CASSGEVNFGNQPQHF.

This clone was picked up a small number of times. This sequence joins TRBV7-2 and TRBJ1-6, with 7 bases lining up with TRBD1. V shed 1 base and J 5 bases; nucleotides not matched to a gene: 5. The V gene's germline CDR1 is SGHTA and CDR2 FQGNSA. There are 16 residues in the CDR3. CDR3 region: CASSLGVRGDNSPLHF. Here the CDR3 DNA reads TGTGCCAGCAGCTTAGGAGTCAGGGGGGATAATTCACCCCTCCACTTT.

V is TRBV6-5 and J is TRBJ2-1, with D possibly being TRBD1 (6 bases). In germline, CDR1 is MNHEY, CDR2 SVGAGI. With 5 bases removed from V and 4 bases from J, the gap between germline ends came to 9 bases. This CDR3 is 13 amino acids long. The CDR3 region is CASSRDTYNEQFF. CDR3 DNA sequence: TGTGCCAGCAGTCGGGACACTTACAATGAGCAGTTCTTC.

The CDR3 here is CASSPTGTTETQYF. The CDR3 DNA reads TGTGCCAGCAGCCCCACCGGGACAACGGAGACCCAGTACTTC. This sequence joins TRBV7-3 and TRBJ2-5; tentative D call: TRBD1 (6 bases). The germline V gene encodes CDR1 SGHTA and CDR2 FQGTGA. The CDR3 length is 14 residues. V was trimmed by 5 bases and J by 5 bases, leaving 15 bases between them. Looking up the rest from reference TRBV7-3 and TRBJ2-5 gives the full variable domain: GAGVSQTPSNKVTEKGKYVELRCDPISGHTALYWYRQSLGQGPEFLIYFQGTGAADDSGLPNDRFFAVRPEGSVSTLKIQRTERGDSAVYLCASSPTGTTETQYFGPGTRLLVL.

The rearrangement joins TRBV12-5 to TRBJ2-7; 7 bases agree with TRBD1. Trimming at V came to 0 bases and at J to 4 bases, leaving 12 bases not matched to a gene. Germline loops: CDR1 LGHNT, CDR2 FRNRAP. The CDR3 is 17 residues long. The CDR3 nucleotides are TGTGCTAGTGGTTTGGTACTTCTGGGACAGAGGGGTTACGAGCAGTACTTC. Translation gives CASGLVLLGQRGYEQYF.

This clone was observed once. The rearrangement links TRBV4-2 to TRBJ1-2, with TRBD1 identical over 9 bases. With 4 bases clipped from V and 6 bases from J, the junction kept 12 bases outside the gene matches. The CDR3 is made up of 16 amino acids. Germline CDR1 is LGHNA and CDR2 is YNFKEQ. The CDR3 reads CASSPAQGQGVDGYTF. The DNA of the CDR3 is TGTGCCAGCAGCCCCGCTCAGGGACAGGGAGTTGATGGCTACACCTTC.

The chain recombines TRBV4-1 with TRBJ2-3; D ambiguous. Germline lookup yields CDR1 MGHRA and CDR2 YSYEKL. CDR3 length: 14 residues. V lost 2 bases to trimming and J lost 6 bases, with 12 bases between them. The CDR3 DNA is TGCGCCAGCAGCCAACCAGCGACCATCGATACGCAGTATTTT. Its translation: CASSQPATIDTQYF.